This T cell receptor (beta chain) was captured by sequencing in a study of T-cell memory formation after mild COVID-19. About the research overall: TCR clusters were mostly donor specific. The study's findings and limits: CD4+ contracting clones were found mainly in CM and EM, and CD8+ ones in EMRA.

This CDR3 region has 15 residues. Trimming took 5 bases from V and 1 from J; bases not matched to a gene: 5. The germline CDR1 and CDR2 sequences are SGHTA and FQGTGA. TCRdb reprocessed the 5' RACE reads with MiXCR, giving one entry per CDR3 protein. This table has around 190,000 distinct CDR3 sequences, less than 20% appearing once. About this clonotype itself: The antigen remains unidentified.

This rearrangement joins TRBV7-3 to TRBJ1-1; 9 bases are shared with TRBD1. The sequencing input was PBMCs or a T cell subset sorted from them (not recorded which). This TCR derives from a young man who had mild COVID-19 (a few samples of this study predate the infection). Cell type and time point are not known. The chain's CDR3 is CASSPRTGENTEAFF. CDR3 DNA sequence: TGTGCCAGCAGCCCGAGGACAGGGGAGAACACTGAAGCTTTCTTT.